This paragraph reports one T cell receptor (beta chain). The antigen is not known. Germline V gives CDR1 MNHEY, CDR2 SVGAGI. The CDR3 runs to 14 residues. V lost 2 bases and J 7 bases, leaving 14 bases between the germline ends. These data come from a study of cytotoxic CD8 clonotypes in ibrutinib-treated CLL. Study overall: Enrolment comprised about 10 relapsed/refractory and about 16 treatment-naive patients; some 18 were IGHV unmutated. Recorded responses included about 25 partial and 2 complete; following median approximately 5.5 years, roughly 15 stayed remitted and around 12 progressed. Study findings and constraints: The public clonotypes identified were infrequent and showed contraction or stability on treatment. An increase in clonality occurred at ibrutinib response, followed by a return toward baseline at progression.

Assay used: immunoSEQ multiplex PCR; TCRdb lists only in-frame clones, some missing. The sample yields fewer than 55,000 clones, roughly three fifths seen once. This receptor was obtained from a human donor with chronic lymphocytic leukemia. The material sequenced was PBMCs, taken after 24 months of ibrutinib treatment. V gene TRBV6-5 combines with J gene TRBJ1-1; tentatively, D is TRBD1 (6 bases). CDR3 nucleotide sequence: TGTGCCAGCAGTTACAAGGGGGGTGGTGGTGAAGCTTTCTTT. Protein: CASSYKGGGGEAFF.